These T cell receptor beta chains were read from a single sample in a study of T-cell memory formation after mild COVID-19. TCRdb analysed the 5' RACE reads with MiXCR anew, one entry per CDR3 protein. The data contain approximately 350,000 distinct CDR3 sequences, approximately 15% of them singletons. The sequenced sample consisted of PBMCs or a T cell subset sorted from them (not recorded which). Source of these receptors: a man aged 18 to 30 who had mild COVID-19 (a few samples of this study predate the infection). Cell type and time point are not known. Both conserved end residues are part of each CDR3. A D gene is named only where the DNA matches it firmly. Size tells how often a clone was seen (once, few, many) or the class of an expanded clone, and some rows leave it out.

d_call	clone_size	v_call	j_call	cdr3_aa	cdr3_nt
TRBD1	.	TRBV29-1	TRBJ1-2	CSVGQGAKGYGYTF	TGCAGCGTTGGACAGGGGGCTAAGGGCTATGGCTACACCTTC
.	.	TRBV4-2	TRBJ1-2	CASSQPGPGAYGYTF	TGTGCCAGCAGCCAGCCTGGCCCCGGGGCTTATGGCTACACCTTC
TRBD1	many	TRBV4-3	TRBJ1-2	CASSRTGGYGYTF	TGCGCCAGCAGCCGGACAGGGGGCTATGGCTACACCTTC
.	few	TRBV20-1	TRBJ2-3	CSADRDAGVDTQYF	TGCAGTGCAGACCGGGACGCCGGTGTAGATACGCAGTATTTT
.	few	TRBV7-2	TRBJ1-2	CASTPARVYGYTF	TGTGCCAGCACCCCCGCGAGAGTCTATGGCTACACCTTC
.	few	TRBV3-1	TRBJ2-1	CASSPLPSSYNEQFF	TGTGCCAGCAGCCCCCTACCTAGTTCCTACAATGAGCAGTTCTTC
TRBD2	few	TRBV4-3	TRBJ2-5	CASSQGRTSGGQGTQYF	TGCGCCAGCAGCCAAGGACGGACTAGCGGGGGGCAGGGGACCCAGTACTTC
.	.	TRBV5-1	TRBJ2-5	CASSTGVGGETQYF	TGCGCCAGCAGCACCGGGGTGGGCGGCGAGACCCAGTACTTC
.	few	TRBV7-2	TRBJ1-6	CASSPGGVLHF	TGTGCCAGCAGCCCCGGCGGCGTCCTCCACTTT
.	.	TRBV7-9	TRBJ1-2	CASSVLQRAEGYTF	TGTGCCAGCAGCGTGTTACAGCGAGCGGAGGGCTACACCTTC
.	few	TRBV20-1	TRBJ2-2	CSAQTALTGELFF	TGCAGTGCTCAGACAGCTCTCACCGGGGAGCTGTTTTTT
.	many	TRBV7-2	TRBJ2-3	CASSRRGAPDTQYF	TGTGCCAGTAGCCGGAGGGGGGCCCCGGATACGCAGTATTTT
.	few	TRBV11-2	TRBJ2-5	CASRLKAWASPQETQYF	TGTGCCAGCAGACTAAAAGCATGGGCGTCTCCGCAAGAGACCCAGTACTTC
.	few	TRBV4-1	TRBJ1-6	CASSQERGSRVDSPLHF	TGCGCCAGCAGCCAAGAAAGGGGCTCCAGGGTGGATTCACCCCTCCACTTT
TRBD1	few	TRBV4-2	TRBJ2-3	CASSQLGQGVTDTQYF	TGTGCCAGCAGCCAACTTGGACAGGGAGTCACAGATACGCAGTATTTT
TRBD1	many	TRBV30	TRBJ2-4	CAWSLTGGKNIQYF	TGTGCCTGGAGTCTTACAGGGGGCAAAAACATTCAGTACTTC
TRBD2	few	TRBV6-2/TRBV6-3	TRBJ2-1	CASSEKRGVYNEQFF	TGTGCCAGCAGTGAGAAGCGGGGGGTTTACAATGAGCAGTTCTTC
.	.	TRBV12-3/TRBV12-4	TRBJ2-3	CASRNTGTPTDTQYF	TGTGCCAGCAGGAACACCGGGACACCGACAGATACGCAGTATTTT
TRBD1	.	TRBV6-2/TRBV6-3	TRBJ1-1	CASKRQGSNTEAFF	TGTGCCAGCAAAAGACAGGGGTCGAACACTGAAGCTTTCTTT
.	few	TRBV15	TRBJ2-3	CATSYYRTDTQYF	TGTGCCACCAGCTACTACAGGACAGATACGCAGTATTTT
TRBD2	few	TRBV15	TRBJ2-5	CATSRVSGGYQETQYF	TGTGCCACCAGCAGGGTTAGCGGGGGCTACCAAGAGACCCAGTACTTC
.	few	TRBV7-9	TRBJ1-6	CASSPGRESYNSPLHF	TGTGCCAGCAGCCCCGGCAGGGAGTCCTATAATTCACCCCTCCACTTT
.	.	TRBV10-1	TRBJ2-2	CASSEIPNTGELFF	TGCGCCAGCAGTGAAATCCCGAACACCGGGGAGCTGTTTTTT
.	few	TRBV4-1	TRBJ1-1	CASSTQQWDTEAFF	TGCGCCAGCAGCACTCAACAATGGGACACTGAAGCTTTCTTT
.	.	TRBV30	TRBJ1-2	CAWTVYSYGYTF	TGTGCCTGGACAGTTTACAGCTATGGCTACACCTTC
.	many	TRBV15	TRBJ2-2	CATSRVGGVTGELFF	TGTGCCACCAGCAGAGTCGGAGGAGTCACCGGGGAGCTGTTTTTT
TRBD1	few	TRBV4-1	TRBJ2-1	CASSQGVGQGSYEQFF	TGCGCCAGCAGCCAAGGGGTGGGACAGGGGTCCTATGAGCAGTTCTTC
TRBD1	few	TRBV12-3/TRBV12-4	TRBJ1-1	CASSLKGTGNTEAFF	TGTGCCAGCAGTTTGAAGGGGACAGGGAACACTGAAGCTTTCTTT
TRBD1	few	TRBV28	TRBJ1-2	CAIRSTGALYGYTF	TGTGCCATCCGTAGTACAGGGGCACTCTATGGCTACACCTTC
TRBD2	many	TRBV7-8	TRBJ2-6	CASSSPGGGANVLTF	TGTGCCAGCAGCTCCCCGGGGGGTGGGGCCAACGTCCTGACTTTC
.	many	TRBV20-1	TRBJ1-5	CSAGPPAGSQPQHF	TGCAGTGCTGGACCTCCGGCTGGAAGTCAGCCCCAGCATTTT
TRBD2	few	TRBV7-3	TRBJ2-3	CASSRSSGEGTDTQYF	TGTGCCAGCAGCCGATCTAGCGGGGAAGGCACAGATACGCAGTATTTT
.	.	TRBV12-3/TRBV12-4	TRBJ2-2	CASRRGGTGELFF	TGTGCCAGCAGAAGGGGGGGCACCGGGGAGCTGTTTTTT